This TCR beta chain was captured in a study of blood T cell repertoires in COVID-19 (dated by TCRdb to the early 2020s). About the study as a whole: Samples covering the acute and convalescent phases of COVID-19 were provided by collaborators in the United States, Italy and Spain. Sample metadata almost always included a de-identified subject ID, COVID-19 status, age in years and sex. The repertoires were released in a freely available public database intended as a resource for research on the immune response to SARS-CoV-2. HLA class I and class II types, where available, came from metadata supplied by the sample provider rather than from assay-based typing. Deeply sampled blood TCRbeta repertoires from subjects exposed to, actively infected with, or recovered from COVID-19 were included in the dataset. The prospective study material was composed of cDNA or gDNA derived from T cells, B-cell-depleted T cells, or PBMCs. Samples came from the ongoing ImmuneRACE study (first 160 participants) plus 1,254 subjects from 6 global collaborators. Points the paper makes about the study in general: Clinical and demographic metadata were provided uncurated, with the amount varying by source and participant.

The immunoSEQ Assay, a bias-controlled multiplex PCR, was used to amplify TCRbeta CDR3 regions from genomic DNA. In the authors' own workflow: The number of nucleated cells in each sample was estimated from the amplification of reference gene primers within the assay. To quantify the absolute abundance of each unique TCRbeta CDR3 rearrangement, sequence reads were collapsed and filtered. For each sample, productive Simpson clonality was calculated by taking the square root of Simpson's diversity index across productive rearrangements. The table comes from immuneACCESS by way of TCRdb, which keeps in-frame sequences with V and J called. Part of the clones is missing from these tables; in studies checked, under half for an unresolved V gene and the rest for unknown reasons. D and trimming come from the DNA, and the V and J calls and clone size come from that table. The sample includes a few hundred thousand clones, with approximately 83% observed a single time. More than 7% of the sample goes to the ten largest clones.

Collaborating institutions collected whole blood in K2EDTA tubes following their own protocols. For TCRbeta analysis, collaborators shipped samples as frozen whole blood, isolated PBMCs, or DNA extracted from either of those sample types. Inclusive of the bounding cysteine and phenylalanine, the CDR3 is 13 residues long. CDR3 DNA is the only sequence kept; it has 39 bases, read in frame from the first base. According to the germline V gene (reference sequence), CDR1 reads MNHEY and CDR2 reads SMNVEV. V sheds 1 base and J sheds 8 bases, leaving 11 bases between their ends. Note on this clone: This clone's antigen is unknown. One base away there is no much larger clone; base qualities are not given.

Sequencing was performed on peripheral blood. The sequence joins TRBV27 to TRBJ1-1, with TRBD1 perhaps the D gene, on 5 matching bases. The clonotype was recovered from an elderly man with acute or convalescent COVID-19. The DNA sequence is as follows: TGTGCCAGCAGTTTATTTCGGGGGAACGAAGCTTTCTTT. Translated, it reads CASSLFRGNEAFF.